This record concerns one T cell receptor beta chain sequence. These data come from a study of T cell changes during pregnancy in multiple sclerosis. Produced via immunoSEQ multiplex PCR; TCRdb's table is partial and in-frame only. This table holds under 40,000 clones, 85% to 90% found once. Trimming left V 3 bases short and J 4 bases short, with 15 bases between. This CDR3 spans 16 amino acids. CDR1 LNHNV and CDR2 YYDKDF come from the germline V gene (reference sequence). The material sequenced was CD8+ T cells from peripheral blood mononuclear cells, taken after pregnancy. The sequence came from a female donor with multiple sclerosis, enrolled in a pregnancy study. V gene TRBV15 combines with J gene TRBJ1-4; tentatively, D is TRBD1 (5 bases). The CDR3 sequence: CATSSGQGARNEKLFF. The CDR3 bases are TGTGCCACCAGCAGTGGGCAGGGTGCCCGTAATGAAAAACTGTTTTTT. The full variable domain, in which reference TRBV15 and TRBJ1-4 provide the parts outside the CDR3, is DAMVIQNPRYQVTQFGKPVTLSCSQTLNHNVMYWYQQKSSQAPKLLFHYYDKDFNNEADTPDNFQSRRPNTSFCFLDIRSPGLGDTAMYLCATSSGQGARNEKLFFGSGTQLSVL.